The following is a TCR beta chain sequence with its context. Its antigen is undetermined. TCRdb re-derived calls from the reads in MiXCR, one entry per CDR3 protein. The data hold 640,000 or so distinct CDR3 sequences, with about 30% observed a single time. This record belongs to a study of T cell repertoires in cytomegalovirus infection. For the study at large: An indication of both CMV infection and matching HLA type came from public TCR beta signatures. Study observations and caveats: HLA-C-restricted CMV-specific TCR beta clonotypes prevailed in the ex vivo response. Summed frequency of shared TCR beta families picked out CMV carriers who also had the relevant HLA.

Sequenced material: cultured PBMCs, taken from culture after CMV antigen stimulation. This clonotype was sampled from a human donor in good health (CMV status not recorded). Some clones in this sample may be carry-over from other donors' samples.

The CDR3 region is CASSSTETTEAFF. CDR3 bases: TGTGCCAGCAGTTCGACAGAGACCACTGAAGCTTTCTTT. This chain joins TRBV12-3 or TRBV12-4 and TRBJ1-1, with a tentative D call TRBD1 (5 bases). Deletions cut 4 bases from V and 4 bases from J, with 10 bases between. This CDR3 is 13 amino acids long.